This passage covers 11 T cell receptor beta chains from one sample sequenced in a study of OX40 agonist ivuxolimab in advanced cancers. The data were produced by immunoSEQ multiplex PCR, yet TCRdb's version contains in-frame clones alone and is incomplete. The sample yields approximately 130,000 clones, about nine tenths seen once. The input for sequencing was CD4+ or CD8+ T cells sorted from blood, taken in a trial of the OX40 agonist ivuxolimab. These receptors all come from an adult with an advanced solid tumor such as melanoma, head and neck, liver or kidney cancer.

CDR3 sequence reads: CASSQDLVGKNIQYF. The CDR3, as DNA: TGTGCCAGCAGCCAAGATCTCGTGGGCAAAAACATTCAGTACTTC. This chain links TRBV14 with TRBJ2-4, with D unclear. Trimming took 0 bases from V and 3 from J, leaving 9 bases between them. There are 15 residues in the CDR3. CDR1 is SGHDN and CDR2 is FVKESK in the germline V gene.

V usage is TRBV19 and J usage is TRBJ2-6; D may be TRBD1 or TRBD2 (5 bases each). The CDR3 sequence is 20 residues long. CDR1 is LNHDA, CDR2 SQIVND, per germline (reference sequence). V was trimmed by 0 bases and J by 4 bases, leaving 22 bases between them. In nucleotides, the CDR3 is TGTGCCAGTAGTATAGAAATTGGGGGTTTTACGGGTTACGGGGCCAACGTCCTGACTTTC. It encodes CASSIEIGGFTGYGANVLTF.

The rearrangement joins TRBV4-1 to TRBJ2-7, with 9 positions matching TRBD2. CDR1 is MGHRA and CDR2 is YSYEKL in the germline V gene. This CDR3 is built from 13 residues. V lost 6 bases, J lost 5 bases, and 5 bases stayed unmatched. CDR3 sequence reads: CASSLAGYNEQYF. The CDR3 bases are TGCGCCAGCAGTCTAGCGGGATATAACGAGCAGTACTTC.

This clone was observed a single time. This chain joins TRBV14 and TRBJ1-1; D perhaps matches TRBD1 (6 bases). The V and J ends lost 2 bases and 11 bases respectively, with 15 bases between them. The length of the CDR3 is 13 residues. Germline values: CDR1 SGHDN, CDR2 FVKESK. This CDR3 is CASSQRMRGNAFF. In DNA form, the CDR3 reads TGTGCCAGCAGCCAAAGAATGAGGGGGAACGCTTTCTTT.

The chain couples TRBV6-1 to TRBJ1-5; D not resolved. The CDR3 is 14 amino acids. Germline V gives CDR1 MNHNS, CDR2 SASEGT. V was trimmed by 10 bases and J by 0 bases, leaving 13 bases between them. CDR3 DNA: TGTGCCATCAAGGCAGAGTATAGCAATCAGCCCCAGCATTTT. It specifies CAIKAEYSNQPQHF.

V gene TRBV11-2 combines with J gene TRBJ2-2; 8 bases agree with TRBD2. The germline gives CDR1 SGHAT, CDR2 FQNNGV. The CDR3 runs 15 residues. The V gene end was trimmed by 1 base and the J gene end by 5 bases; junction bases not matched to a gene: 3. CDR3 amino acids: CASSLGIAGTGELFF. CDR3 coding DNA: TGTGCCAGCAGCTTAGGCATAGCGGGGACCGGGGAGCTGTTTTTT.

The rearrangement joins TRBV10-1 to TRBJ2-1, with 10 bases that match TRBD2. Trimming at V came to 0 bases and at J to 7 bases, leaving 6 bases not matched to a gene. This CDR3 contains 16 residues. CDR1 and CDR2 from the germline V gene are WNHNN and SYGVQD (reference sequence). CDR3 bases: TGCGCCAGCAGTGAGTCGTCTAGCGGGAGCAGTAATGAGCAGTTCTTC. Amino acid sequence: CASSESSSGSSNEQFF.

This chain joins TRBV28 and TRBJ2-4; D remains unclear. Trimming cost V 5 bases and J 1 base, with 12 bases left between them. The CDR3 sequence is 15 residues long. CDR1 is MDHEN and CDR2 is SYDVKM in the germline V gene. The CDR3 DNA is TGTGCCAGCAGTCATCTGGAATCGGCCAAAAACATTCAGTACTTC. Its protein is CASSHLESAKNIQYF. The full variable domain, rest sourced from reference TRBV28 and TRBJ2-4, is DVKVTQSSRYLVKRTGEKVFLECVQDMDHENMFWYRQDPGLGLRLIYFSYDVKMKEKGDIPEGYSVSREKKERFSLILESASTNQTSMYLCASSHLESAKNIQYFGAGTRLSVL.

The CDR3 here is CASSVGGPTYNEQFF. The CDR3 bases are TGTGCCAGCAGCGTAGGCGGACCTACCTACAATGAGCAGTTCTTC. This sequence joins TRBV9 and TRBJ2-1; D is unclear. Trimming removed 0 bases at V and 2 bases at J, with 9 bases between. The CDR3 contains 15 residues. From germline, CDR1 is SGDLS and CDR2 YYNGEE.

The rearrangement links TRBV7-9 to TRBJ2-2; D is undetermined. The V and J ends lost 3 bases and 7 bases respectively, with 15 bases between them. This CDR3 has 15 amino acids. Germline V gene lookup returns CDR1 SEHNR and CDR2 FQNEAQ (reference sequence). CDR3 DNA: TGTGCCAGCAGCTTCTTCCAGACTTCAAGCGGGGAGCTGTTTTTT. Its translation is CASSFFQTSSGELFF.

The genes are TRBV10-2 and TRBJ1-4, with D maybe TRBD1 (5 bases). Germline CDR1 reads WSHSY; CDR2 reads SAAADI. The CDR3 contains 14 residues. Trimming took off 7 bases at V and 5 bases at J, with 14 bases between the two ends. The CDR3 region is CASNTGTENEKLFF. The DNA of the CDR3 is TGCGCCAGCAATACCGGGACGGAGAATGAAAAACTGTTTTTT.